This entry lists 18 T cell receptor beta chains sequenced from one sample in a study of T-cell reconstitution after alpha-beta-depleted transplantation in children. The library targeted TCRbeta and was prepared with unique molecular identifiers. TCRdb redid the calling of the PCR reads with MiXCR, one entry per CDR3 protein. Among around 490,000 distinct CDR3 sequences listed, approximately 10% were seen once. Source: PBMCs, mostly from graft donor cells, taken 180 days after TCRalphabeta/CD19-depleted stem cell transplant. The source of these receptors is a female patient aged 2-9 years who had a stem cell transplant for aplastic anemia, so the T cells may come from the graft donor.

The rearrangement uses TRBV18 and TRBJ1-4; no firm D call. V lost 0 bases, J lost 4 bases, and 12 bases lay in between. This CDR3 region has 16 residues. The germline gives CDR1 KGHSH, CDR2 LQKENI. The CDR3 protein is CASSPPRGWGNEKLFF. In DNA, the CDR3 is TGTGCCAGCTCACCACCGCGGGGATGGGGTAATGAAAAACTGTTTTTT.

The chain is built from TRBV5-1 and TRBJ1-4, with a tentative D call TRBD1 (6 bases). The CDR3 extends over 17 amino acids. Trimming stripped 0 bases from V and 7 bases from J, with 19 bases between. Germline values: CDR1 SGHRS, CDR2 YFSETQ. CDR3 in DNA: TGCGCCAGCAGCTTGGCCTCCCTTACAGGGTTGGGTGAAAAACTGTTTTTT. This codes for CASSLASLTGLGEKLFF.

This sequence joins TRBV15 and TRBJ2-1, with 7 nucleotides matching TRBD2. Germline loops: CDR1 LNHNV, CDR2 YYDKDF (reference sequence). This CDR3 is built from 15 residues. J lost 5 bases, V lost 4 bases, and 8 bases had no gene match. The CDR3 DNA follows: TGTGCCACCAGCAAGGAGAGCGGGATCCACAATGAGCAGTTCTTC. This sequence encodes CATSKESGIHNEQFF.

This clonotype was detected a few times. The chain recombines TRBV5-1 with TRBJ2-7; D gene uncertain. V was cut by 4 bases and J by 6 bases, with 20 bases left in between. This CDR3 comprises 15 residues. The germline V gene has CDR1 SGHRS and CDR2 YFSETQ. The CDR3 DNA reads TGCGCCAGCAGCCCGGCCAACGCCCTCCTTCTCGAGCAGTACTTC. Translating it yields CASSPANALLLEQYF. Full variable domain (missing parts from reference TRBV5-1 and TRBJ2-7): KAGVTQTPRYLIKTRGQQVTLSCSPISGHRSVSWYQQTPGQGLQFLFEYFSETQRNKGNFPGRFSGRQFSNSRSEMNVSTLELGDSALYLCASSPANALLLEQYFGPGTRLTVT.

This clonotype was seen a few times. The chain links TRBV27 to TRBJ1-5; the D gene is possibly TRBD1 (5 bases). The germline gives CDR1 MNHEY, CDR2 SMNVEV (reference sequence). Trimming removed 8 bases at V and 4 bases at J, with 15 bases between. The CDR3 loop spans 14 amino acids. The CDR3 is CASRLSGGNQPQHF. The CDR3 DNA follows: TGTGCCAGCCGCCTCTCCGGGGGGAATCAGCCCCAGCATTTT.

This rearrangement joins TRBV28 to TRBJ2-7, with 8 bases that match TRBD1. The germline V gene has CDR1 MDHEN and CDR2 SYDVKM. V gave up 5 bases and J gave up 6 bases; unmatched junction bases: 12. The CDR3 totals 15 residues. The CDR3 here is CASSDSGTGTVEQYF. The CDR3, as DNA: TGTGCCAGCAGTGACTCTGGGACAGGAACTGTCGAGCAGTACTTC.

This clonotype appeared a few times. The chain employs TRBV5-1 and TRBJ2-7; D gene ambiguous. Per the germline V gene, CDR1 is SGHRS and CDR2 is YFSETQ. The CDR3 sequence is 13 residues long. The germline V and J ends were trimmed by 5 bases and 1 base, with 10 bases remaining between them. The chain's CDR3 is CASREPSSYEQYF. DNA of the CDR3: TGCGCCAGCAGAGAGCCCTCATCCTACGAGCAGTACTTC.

This clonotype was seen only a few times. The CDR3 here is CSAIYGTYEQYF. DNA of the CDR3: TGCAGTGCAATCTACGGAACCTACGAGCAGTACTTC. This sequence joins TRBV20-1 and TRBJ2-7; no clear D. The CDR3 spans 12 residues. Trimming took 6 bases from V and 2 from J, leaving 11 bases between them. Per germline, CDR1 DFQATT and CDR2 SNEGSKA (reference sequence).

The CDR3 DNA reads as TGTGCCAGCACGACGGGACAGGGGTACAATGAGCAGTTCTTC. Its protein product is CASTTGQGYNEQFF. J is TRBJ2-1 and V is TRBV27, with TRBD1 identical over 10 bases. This CDR3 region has 14 residues. Trimming cost V 7 bases and J 4 bases; bases outside gene matches: 4. The germline gives CDR1 MNHEY, CDR2 SMNVEV (reference sequence).

The chain is built from TRBV7-2 and TRBJ2-2, with 8 bases identical to TRBD1. The length of the CDR3 is 16 residues. Losses at the gene ends were 1 base for V and 1 base for J; bases not matched to a gene: 2. Germline-derived CDR1 and CDR2 are SGHTA and FQGNSA. CDR3 residues: CASSLVGTGNTGELFF. The CDR3 DNA reads as TGTGCCAGCAGCTTAGTCGGGACAGGGAACACCGGGGAGCTGTTTTTT.

This chain joins TRBV20-1 and TRBJ2-5, with 8 bases that match TRBD2. The CDR3 is 15 residues long. Germline V lookup: CDR1 DFQATT, CDR2 SNEGSKA (reference sequence). V dropped 0 bases and J dropped 2; count of bases not matched to a gene: 5. This chain's CDR3 is CSARDITSGQETQYF. Written as DNA, the CDR3 is TGCAGTGCTAGAGATATTACTAGCGGACAAGAGACCCAGTACTTC.

V and J are TRBV28 and TRBJ1-1; TRBD1 matches 7 bases. The germline V gene has CDR1 MDHEN and CDR2 SYDVKM. With V trimmed by 6 bases and J by 2 bases, 15 bases remained unmatched. The CDR3 length is 17 residues. The CDR3 sequence: CASSLNRGQYPNTEAFF. The CDR3 DNA reads as TGTGCCAGCAGCTTAAACAGGGGACAATACCCAAACACTGAAGCTTTCTTT.

In its sample, this clonotype was seen many times. The chain joins TRBV7-8 to TRBJ2-3; D is tentatively TRBD1 or TRBD2 (5 bases each). CDR1 and CDR2 from the germline V gene are SGHVS and FQNEAQ. The ends were cut back, 5 bases at V and 0 bases at J, with 15 bases in the middle. This CDR3 region has 16 residues. The CDR3 protein is CASSPRRGASTDTQYF. DNA for the CDR3: TGTGCCAGCAGCCCCAGAAGAGGGGCTAGCACAGATACGCAGTATTTT.

The gene calls are TRBV7-9 and TRBJ1-2; no clear D gene. CDR1 and CDR2 from the germline V gene are SEHNR and FQNEAQ (reference sequence). CDR3 length: 14 residues. Trimming removed 0 bases at V and 3 bases at J, with 8 bases between. In nucleotides, the CDR3 is TGTGCCAGCAGCTTAGCGACTGCGGACTATGGCTACACCTTC. Its protein is CASSLATADYGYTF.

This clonotype was counted a few times. This chain uses TRBV19 with TRBJ1-4; 7 nucleotides match TRBD1. V lost 5 bases and J lost 6; bases outside the gene matches: 12. Germline CDR1 and CDR2: LNHDA and SQIVND (reference sequence). The CDR3 length is 16 residues. The CDR3 loop is CASSFSTPGQYEKLFF. The CDR3 DNA is TGTGCCAGTAGTTTCTCCACTCCGGGACAGTATGAAAAACTGTTTTTT.

Many counts were recorded for this clonotype. The chain joins TRBV5-1 to TRBJ2-2; D is unresolved. Germline CDR1 is SGHRS and CDR2 is YFSETQ. CDR3 length equals 14 residues. Trimming stripped 2 bases from V and 1 base from J, with 6 bases between. The CDR3 protein is CASSFGGNTGELFF. The DNA for the CDR3 is TGCGCCAGCAGCTTTGGCGGGAACACCGGGGAGCTGTTTTTT.

This clonotype has only a few counts. The rearrangement joins TRBV6-5 to TRBJ1-2, with D unresolved. This CDR3 contains 13 residues. Germline V gives CDR1 MNHEY, CDR2 SVGAGI. With 6 bases removed from V and 7 bases from J, the gap between germline ends came to 15 bases. CDR3 in DNA: TGTGCCAGCAGACTAGGAGGGAGCCTTGGCTACACCTTC. As protein: CASRLGGSLGYTF.

This clonotype turned up a few times. This sequence joins TRBV20-1 and TRBJ1-1, with D hard to call. CDR3 length: 14 amino acids. The V gene lost 6 bases and the J gene lost 0 bases, with 14 bases spanning the gap. From germline, CDR1 is DFQATT and CDR2 SNEGSKA (reference sequence). The CDR3 reads CSAPAGMVNTEAFF. CDR3 coding DNA: TGCAGTGCCCCCGCGGGGATGGTGAACACTGAAGCTTTCTTT.